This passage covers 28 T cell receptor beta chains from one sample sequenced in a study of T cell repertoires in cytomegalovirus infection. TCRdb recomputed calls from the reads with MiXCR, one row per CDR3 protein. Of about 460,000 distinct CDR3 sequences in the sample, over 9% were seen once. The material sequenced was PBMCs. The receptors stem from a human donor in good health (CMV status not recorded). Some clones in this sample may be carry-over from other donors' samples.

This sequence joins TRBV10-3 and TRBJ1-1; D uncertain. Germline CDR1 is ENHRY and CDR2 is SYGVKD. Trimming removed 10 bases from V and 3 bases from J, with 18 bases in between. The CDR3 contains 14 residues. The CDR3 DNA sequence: TGTGCCACCCAACCCCGGGCCGTGGACACTGAAGCTTTCTTT. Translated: CATQPRAVDTEAFF.

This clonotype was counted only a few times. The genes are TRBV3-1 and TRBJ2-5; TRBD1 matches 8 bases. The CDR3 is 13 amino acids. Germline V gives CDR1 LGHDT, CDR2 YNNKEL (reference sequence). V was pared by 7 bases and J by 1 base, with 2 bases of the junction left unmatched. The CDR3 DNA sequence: TGTGCCAGCATAGGGACAGGCCAAGAGACCCAGTACTTC. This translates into CASIGTGQETQYF.

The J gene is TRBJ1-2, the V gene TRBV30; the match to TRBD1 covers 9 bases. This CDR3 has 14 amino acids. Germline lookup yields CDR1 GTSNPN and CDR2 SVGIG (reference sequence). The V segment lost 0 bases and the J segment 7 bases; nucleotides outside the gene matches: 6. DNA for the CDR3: TGTGCCTGGAGTGTACCACAGGGGGCTGGTGGCTACACCTTC. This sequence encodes CAWSVPQGAGGYTF.

The CDR3 DNA reads TGTGCCAGCAGCCCACGGGGGGGCCTGACCGGGGAGCTGTTTTTT. It is translated as CASSPRGGLTGELFF. V is TRBV3-1 and J is TRBJ2-2; TRBD2 aligns across 8 bases. The trim removed 4 bases at V and 5 bases at J, leaving 6 bases unmatched. Per the germline V gene, CDR1 is LGHDT and CDR2 is YNNKEL (reference sequence). The CDR3 is made up of 15 amino acids.

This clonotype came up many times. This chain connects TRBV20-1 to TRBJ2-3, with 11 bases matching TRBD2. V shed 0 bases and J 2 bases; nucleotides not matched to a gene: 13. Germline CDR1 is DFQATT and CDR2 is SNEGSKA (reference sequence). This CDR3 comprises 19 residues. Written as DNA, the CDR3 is TGCAGTGCTAGAGAAGCAGGGAGAGGACTAGCGGGCCACACAGATACGCAGTATTTT. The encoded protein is CSAREAGRGLAGHTDTQYF.

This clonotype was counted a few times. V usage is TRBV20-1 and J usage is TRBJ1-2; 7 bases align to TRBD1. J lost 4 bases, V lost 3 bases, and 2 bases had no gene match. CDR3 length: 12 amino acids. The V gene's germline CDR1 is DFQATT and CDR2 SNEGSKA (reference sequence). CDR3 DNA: TGCAGTGCTAGGGGACAGAGCTATGGCTACACCTTC. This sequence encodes CSARGQSYGYTF.

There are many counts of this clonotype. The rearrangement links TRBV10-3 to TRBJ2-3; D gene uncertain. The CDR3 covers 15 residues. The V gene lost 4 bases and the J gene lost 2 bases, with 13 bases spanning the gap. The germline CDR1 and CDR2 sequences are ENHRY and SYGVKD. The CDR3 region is CAISAQQTYTDTQYF. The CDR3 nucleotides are TGTGCCATCAGTGCCCAGCAGACTTACACAGATACGCAGTATTTT.

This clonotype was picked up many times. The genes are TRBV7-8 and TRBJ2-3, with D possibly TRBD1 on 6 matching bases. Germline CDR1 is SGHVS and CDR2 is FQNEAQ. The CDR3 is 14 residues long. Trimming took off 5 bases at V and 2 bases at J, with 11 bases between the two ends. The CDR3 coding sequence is TGTGCCAGCAGCCTACAGGGATCCACAGATACGCAGTATTTT. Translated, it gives CASSLQGSTDTQYF.

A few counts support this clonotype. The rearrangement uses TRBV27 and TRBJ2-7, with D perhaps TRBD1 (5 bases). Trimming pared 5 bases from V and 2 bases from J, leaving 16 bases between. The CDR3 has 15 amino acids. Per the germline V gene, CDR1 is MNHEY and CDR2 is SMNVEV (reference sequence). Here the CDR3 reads CASSTPGLPPYEQYF. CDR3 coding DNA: TGTGCCAGCAGTACCCCAGGGTTACCCCCCTACGAGCAGTACTTC.

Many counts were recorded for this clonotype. CDR3: CASSRPYANTEAFF. The CDR3, as DNA: TGTGCCAGCAGCCGACCCTACGCGAACACTGAAGCTTTCTTT. This chain joins TRBV5-4 and TRBJ1-1; unclear D gene. The CDR3 covers 14 residues. Germline values: CDR1 SGHNT, CDR2 YYREEE (reference sequence). The V end was cut by 4 bases, the J end by 1 base, with 11 bases between.

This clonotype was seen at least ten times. This chain's CDR3 is CASSLSGGRTGELFF. The DNA for the CDR3 is TGTGCCAGCAGCCTAAGCGGGGGAAGAACCGGGGAGCTGTTTTTT. The V call is TRBV7-3, the J call TRBJ2-2, with 8 bases that match TRBD2. CDR3 size: 15 residues. Germline CDR1 and CDR2: SGHTA and FQGTGA. After removal of 5 bases from V and 5 bases from J, the junction contained 7 bases not matched to a gene.

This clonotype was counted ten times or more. The CDR3 is CASNPQGRRRGYTF. The CDR3 DNA reads TGTGCCAGCAACCCACAGGGTCGCCGTCGTGGCTACACCTTC. The chain has TRBV6-6 and TRBJ1-2, with D possibly matching TRBD1 (6 bases). The V end was cut by 7 bases, the J end by 7 bases, with 19 bases between. Per germline, CDR1 MNHNY and CDR2 SVGAGI (reference sequence). The CDR3 is 14 amino acids.

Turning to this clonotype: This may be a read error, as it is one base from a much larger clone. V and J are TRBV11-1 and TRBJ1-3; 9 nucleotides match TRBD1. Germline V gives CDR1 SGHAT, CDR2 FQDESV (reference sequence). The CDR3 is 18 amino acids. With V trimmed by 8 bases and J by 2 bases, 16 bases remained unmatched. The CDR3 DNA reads TGTGCCAGCGAGCCGGGACAGGGAAAATCAGACACTGGAAACACCATATATTTT. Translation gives CASEPGQGKSDTGNTIYF.

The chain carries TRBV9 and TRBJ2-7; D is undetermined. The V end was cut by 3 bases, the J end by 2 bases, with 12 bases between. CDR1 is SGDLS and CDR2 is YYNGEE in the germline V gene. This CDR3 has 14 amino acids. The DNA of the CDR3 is TGTGCCAGCAGCGCAGTTAACCTTCCCTACGAGCAGTACTTC. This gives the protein CASSAVNLPYEQYF. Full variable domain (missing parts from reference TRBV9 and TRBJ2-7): DSGVTQTPKHLITATGQRVTLRCSPRSGDLSVYWYQQSLDQGLQFLIQYYNGEERAKGNILERFSAQQFPDLHSELNLSSLELGDSALYFCASSAVNLPYEQYFGPGTRLTVT.

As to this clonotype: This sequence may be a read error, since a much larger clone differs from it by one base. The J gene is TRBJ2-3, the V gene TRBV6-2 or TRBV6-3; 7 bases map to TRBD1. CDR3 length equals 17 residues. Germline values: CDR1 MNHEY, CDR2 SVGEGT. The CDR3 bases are TGTGGCAGCAGTTACGGTCTGAGGGGGCTATCCACAGATACGCAGTATTTT. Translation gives CGSSYGLRGLSTDTQYF.

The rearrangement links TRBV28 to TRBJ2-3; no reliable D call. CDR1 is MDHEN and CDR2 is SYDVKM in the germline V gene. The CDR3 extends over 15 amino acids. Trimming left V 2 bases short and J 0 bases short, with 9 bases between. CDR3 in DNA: TGTGCCAGCAGTTTACTCCAAGCTAGCACAGATACGCAGTATTTT. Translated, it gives CASSLLQASTDTQYF.

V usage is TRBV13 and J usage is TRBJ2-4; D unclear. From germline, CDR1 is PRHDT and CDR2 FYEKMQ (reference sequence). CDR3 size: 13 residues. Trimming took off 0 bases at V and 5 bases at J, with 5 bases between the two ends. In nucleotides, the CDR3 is TGTGCCAGCAGCTTAGGGGGCCAAAACATTCAGTACTTC. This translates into CASSLGGQNIQYF.

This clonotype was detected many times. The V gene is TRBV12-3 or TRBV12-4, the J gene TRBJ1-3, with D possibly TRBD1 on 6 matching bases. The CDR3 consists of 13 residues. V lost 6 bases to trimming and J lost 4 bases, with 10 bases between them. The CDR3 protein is CASSRDRGNTIYF. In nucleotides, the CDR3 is TGTGCCAGCAGCCGAGACAGGGGAAACACCATATATTTT.

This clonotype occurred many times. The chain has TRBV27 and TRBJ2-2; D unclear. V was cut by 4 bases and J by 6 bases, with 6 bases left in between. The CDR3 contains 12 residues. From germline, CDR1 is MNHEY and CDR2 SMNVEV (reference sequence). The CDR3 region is CASSSLPGELFF. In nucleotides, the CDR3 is TGTGCCAGCAGTTCGTTGCCCGGGGAGCTGTTTTTT.

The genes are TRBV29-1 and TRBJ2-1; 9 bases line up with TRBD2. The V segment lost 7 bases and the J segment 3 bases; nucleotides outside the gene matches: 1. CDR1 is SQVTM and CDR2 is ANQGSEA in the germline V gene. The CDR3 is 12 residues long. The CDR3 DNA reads TGCAGCGGGACTAGCGACTACAATGAGCAGTTCTTC. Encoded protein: CSGTSDYNEQFF.

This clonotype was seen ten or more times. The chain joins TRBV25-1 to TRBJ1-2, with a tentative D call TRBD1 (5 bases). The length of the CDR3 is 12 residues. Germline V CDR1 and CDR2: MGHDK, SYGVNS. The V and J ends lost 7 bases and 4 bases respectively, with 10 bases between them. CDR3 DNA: TGTGCCAGCAAGGGGTTTTCCTATGGCTACACCTTC. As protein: CASKGFSYGYTF.

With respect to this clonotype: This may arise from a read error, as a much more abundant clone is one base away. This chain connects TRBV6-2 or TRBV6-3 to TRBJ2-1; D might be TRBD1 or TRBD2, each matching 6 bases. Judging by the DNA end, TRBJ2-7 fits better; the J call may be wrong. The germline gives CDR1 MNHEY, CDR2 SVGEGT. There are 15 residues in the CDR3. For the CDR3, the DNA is TGTGCCAGCAGTCCCCCCGGGGGCAGGTACAATGAGCAGTACTTC. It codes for CASSPPGGRYNEQYF.

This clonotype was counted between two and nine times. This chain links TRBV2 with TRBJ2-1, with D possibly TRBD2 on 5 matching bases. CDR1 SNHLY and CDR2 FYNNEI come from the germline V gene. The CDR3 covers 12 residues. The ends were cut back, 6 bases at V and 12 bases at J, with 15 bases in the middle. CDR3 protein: CASSPGFPGQFF. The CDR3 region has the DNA TGTGCCAGCAGCCCGGGGTTCCCAGGGCAGTTCTTC.

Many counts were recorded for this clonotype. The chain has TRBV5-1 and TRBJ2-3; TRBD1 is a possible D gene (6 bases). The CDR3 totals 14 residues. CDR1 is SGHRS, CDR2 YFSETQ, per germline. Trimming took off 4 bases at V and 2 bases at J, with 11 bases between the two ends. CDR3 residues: CASSRGQYTDTQYF. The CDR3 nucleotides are TGCGCCAGCAGCCGTGGACAGTACACAGATACGCAGTATTTT.

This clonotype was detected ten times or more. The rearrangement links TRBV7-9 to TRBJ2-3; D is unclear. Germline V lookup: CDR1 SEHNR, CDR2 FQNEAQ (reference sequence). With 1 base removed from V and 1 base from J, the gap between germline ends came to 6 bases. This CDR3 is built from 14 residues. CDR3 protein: CASSLVSGTDTQYF. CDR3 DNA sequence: TGTGCCAGCAGCTTAGTGAGCGGCACAGATACGCAGTATTTT.

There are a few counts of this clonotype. The CDR3 loop reads CSARDAQAGSGGQETQYF. The CDR3, as DNA: TGCAGTGCTAGAGACGCCCAGGCGGGTAGCGGGGGCCAAGAGACCCAGTACTTC. V is TRBV20-1 and J is TRBJ2-5; TRBD2 aligns across 9 bases. Trimming cost V 0 bases and J 1 base; bases outside gene matches: 12. CDR1 and CDR2 from the germline V gene are DFQATT and SNEGSKA (reference sequence). The CDR3 has 18 residues.

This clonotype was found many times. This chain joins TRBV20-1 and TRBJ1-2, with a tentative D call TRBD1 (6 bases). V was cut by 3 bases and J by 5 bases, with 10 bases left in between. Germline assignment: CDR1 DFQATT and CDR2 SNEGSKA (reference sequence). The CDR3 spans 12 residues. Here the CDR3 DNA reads TGCAGTGCTAGTCCAGGGGTGTATGGCTACACCTTC. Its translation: CSASPGVYGYTF.

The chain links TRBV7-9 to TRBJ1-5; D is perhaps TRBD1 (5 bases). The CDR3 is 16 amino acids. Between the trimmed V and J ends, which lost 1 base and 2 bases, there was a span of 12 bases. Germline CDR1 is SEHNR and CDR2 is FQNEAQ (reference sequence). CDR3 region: CASSLGAGTGNQPQHF. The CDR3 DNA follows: TGTGCCAGCAGCTTAGGGGCCGGGACGGGCAATCAGCCCCAGCATTTT. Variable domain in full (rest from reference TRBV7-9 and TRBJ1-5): DTGVSQNPRHKITKRGQNVTFRCDPISEHNRLYWYRQTLGQGPEFLTYFQNEAQLEKSRLLSDRFSAERPKGSFSTLEIQRTEQGDSAMYLCASSLGAGTGNQPQHFGDGTRLSIL.